Presented here are 20 T cell receptor beta chains from one specimen sequenced in a study of T cell responses to AZD1222 COVID-19 vaccine. Produced via immunoSEQ multiplex PCR; TCRdb's table is partial and in-frame only. This repertoire shows over 100,000 clones, 70% to 90% found once; its top ten account for 20% to 25%. The source was peripheral blood, collected on day 0 of AZD1222 vaccination. The receptor source for this set is an adult in good health.

The chain combines TRBV15 with TRBJ1-3, with D uncertain. Germline lookup yields CDR1 LNHNV and CDR2 YYDKDF (reference sequence). Trimming left V 1 base short and J 0 bases short, with 7 bases between. CDR3 length: 15 amino acids. CDR3 sequence (DNA): TGTGCCACCAGCAGAGTTCATAGCTCTGGAAACACCATATATTTT. It translates to CATSRVHSSGNTIYF.

This sequence joins TRBV10-3 and TRBJ1-5, with D possibly TRBD1 on 5 matching bases. The V gene lost 4 bases and the J gene lost 10 bases, with 11 bases spanning the gap. Per the germline V gene, CDR1 is ENHRY and CDR2 is SYGVKD. The CDR3 consists of 12 residues. For the CDR3, the DNA is TGTGCCATCAGTGCGGACACCGTCCCCCAGCATTTT. Translation gives CAISADTVPQHF.

This clone turned up a few times. The genes are TRBV10-1 and TRBJ2-7, with D possibly TRBD2 on 5 matching bases. V was pared by 4 bases and J by 3 bases, with 16 bases between. The CDR3 is 15 residues long. Germline V gene sequence: CDR1 WNHNN, CDR2 SYGVQD (reference sequence). The CDR3 nucleotides are TGCGCCAGCAGTGCCGGGGTTGAATACTACTACGAGCAGTACTTC. This gives the protein CASSAGVEYYYEQYF.

The chain links TRBV9 to TRBJ1-2; D call uncertain. CDR3 length: 10 residues. Trimming removed 2 bases at V and 8 bases at J, with 4 bases between. Germline CDR1 is SGDLS and CDR2 is YYNGEE. CDR3 bases: TGTGCCAGCAGCGTCGGGGGCTACACCTTC. Its protein product is CASSVGGYTF.

This chain uses TRBV9 with TRBJ1-6; possibly TRBD1 for D (5 bases). The CDR3 is made up of 18 amino acids. V lost 4 bases and J 0 bases, leaving 17 bases between the germline ends. Germline V gene lookup returns CDR1 SGDLS and CDR2 YYNGEE. The DNA for the CDR3 is TGTGCCAGCAGCCCGACGGGGCTGAGCCCCTCCTATAATTCACCCCTCCACTTT. Its protein product is CASSPTGLSPSYNSPLHF.

J is TRBJ1-1 and V is TRBV5-1; TRBD1 is a possible D gene (5 bases). Germline V gene data show CDR1 as SGHRS and CDR2 as YFSETQ. The length of the CDR3 is 16 residues. The germline V and J ends were trimmed by 0 bases and 0 bases, with 12 bases remaining between them. The CDR3 region is CASSLGLTVMNTEAFF. For the CDR3, the DNA is TGCGCCAGCAGCTTGGGGTTGACAGTTATGAACACTGAAGCTTTCTTT.

The gene calls are TRBV6-5 and TRBJ1-4; D not certain. The CDR3 contains 15 residues. The V and J ends lost 2 bases and 13 bases respectively, with 20 bases between them. In germline, CDR1 is MNHEY, CDR2 SVGAGI. CDR3 in DNA: TGTGCCAGCAGTTACAAGATCGGGGATGGATACGGACTGTTTTTT. Protein: CASSYKIGDGYGLFF.

This clone was seen a few times. The chain joins TRBV2 to TRBJ1-2, with 7 bases matching TRBD1. CDR3 length equals 15 residues. Germline CDR1 SNHLY, CDR2 FYNNEI. V lost 7 bases to trimming and J lost 6 bases; unmatched junction nucleotides: 14. CDR3 sequence (DNA): TGTGCCAGCACCAACCAGACAGGGAGGGGGGATGGCTACACCTTC. Translated: CASTNQTGRGDGYTF.

J is TRBJ2-7 and V is TRBV7-6; a weak D match, TRBD2 (5 bases). The V and J ends lost 5 bases and 7 bases respectively, with 18 bases between them. The CDR3 has 14 amino acids. In germline, CDR1 is SGHVS, CDR2 FNYEAQ. Written as DNA, the CDR3 is TGTGCCAGCAGCGCTAGCTTAGGCCTCGGGGAGCAGTACTTC. It codes for CASSASLGLGEQYF.

CDR3 residues: CASSSLQQAAQYF. For the CDR3, the DNA is TGTGCCAGCAGCTCGCTCCAGCAAGCGGCCCAGTACTTC. The chain combines TRBV3-1 (or the pseudogene TRBV3-2) with TRBJ2-7, with D maybe TRBD2 (5 bases). The germline gives CDR1 LGHDT, CDR2 YNNKEL (reference sequence). This CDR3 is 13 amino acids long. The V end was cut by 5 bases, the J end by 10 bases, with 18 bases between.

The genes are TRBV4-2 and TRBJ1-1, with a weak D call TRBD1 (5 bases). This CDR3 has 14 amino acids. The V and J ends lost 1 base and 4 bases respectively, with 10 bases between them. The germline V gene encodes CDR1 LGHNA and CDR2 YNFKEQ. The CDR3 here is CASSQGQGATEAFF. CDR3 nucleotides: TGTGCCAGCAGCCAAGGTCAGGGCGCCACTGAAGCTTTCTTT.

V is TRBV24-1 and J is TRBJ2-5; 11 bases fit TRBD2. Looked up from germline, CDR1 is KGHDR and CDR2 is SFDVKD. The CDR3 covers 17 residues. Losses at the gene ends were 5 bases for V and 3 bases for J; bases not matched to a gene: 10. DNA for the CDR3: TGTGCCACCAGTGCTAGCGGGGGGACCCAATCTAAAGAGACCCAGTACTTC. Encoded protein: CATSASGGTQSKETQYF.

This chain connects TRBV7-9 to TRBJ2-1; 9 bases are shared with TRBD2. The V and J ends lost 5 bases and 4 bases, in that order; junction bases with no gene match: 9. Germline assignment: CDR1 SEHNR and CDR2 FQNEAQ (reference sequence). The CDR3 runs to 16 residues. The CDR3 bases are TGTGCCAGCAGCCCCCGCGCTAGCGGGGCGTACAATGAGCAGTTCTTC. Translation gives CASSPRASGAYNEQFF.

The chain is built from TRBV28 and TRBJ1-5; 8 bases map to TRBD1. V was clipped by 2 bases and J by 0 bases; unmatched bases: 12. The CDR3 totals 19 residues. Germline CDR1 MDHEN, CDR2 SYDVKM. The CDR3 region is CASSLVGDRLILSNQPQHF. CDR3 DNA sequence: TGTGCCAGCAGTTTAGTCGGGGACAGGCTGATACTTAGCAATCAGCCCCAGCATTTT.

The rearrangement links TRBV5-1 to TRBJ1-1; D may be TRBD1 (6 bases). Germline loops: CDR1 SGHRS, CDR2 YFSETQ. Trimming stripped 3 bases from V and 5 bases from J, with 14 bases between. The length of the CDR3 is 14 residues. The CDR3 sequence: CASSSGGRGTEAFF. CDR3 nucleotides: TGCGCCAGCAGCTCCGGGGGAAGGGGGACTGAAGCTTTCTTT.

The chain is built from TRBV27 and TRBJ1-2; D perhaps matches TRBD1 (5 bases). The germline gives CDR1 MNHEY, CDR2 SMNVEV (reference sequence). CDR3 length equals 15 residues. Deletions cut 2 bases from V and 0 bases from J, with 10 bases between. CDR3 bases: TGTGCCAGCAGTTTAGTGGGGGATGCTAACTATGGCTACACCTTC. It encodes CASSLVGDANYGYTF.

The chain recombines TRBV5-8 with TRBJ2-7, with TRBD1 matching 8 bases. Losses at the gene ends were 4 bases for V and 0 bases for J; bases not matched to a gene: 3. Germline-derived CDR1 and CDR2 are SGHTS and YDEGEE. The CDR3 runs to 14 residues. CDR3 in amino acids: CASSTGTGSYEQYF. The CDR3 region has the DNA TGTGCCAGCAGCACCGGGACAGGCTCCTACGAGCAGTACTTC.

The sample holds one count of this clone. The chain employs TRBV5-5 and TRBJ2-7; 10 bases match TRBD1. Germline V gives CDR1 SGHKS, CDR2 YYEKEE (reference sequence). CDR3 length equals 15 residues. The V segment lost 7 bases and the J segment 5 bases; nucleotides outside the gene matches: 12. The CDR3 is CASAVGGQGFNEQYF. CDR3 DNA: TGTGCCAGCGCGGTCGGGGGACAGGGGTTCAACGAGCAGTACTTC.

The chain joins TRBV29-1 to TRBJ2-1; D is undetermined. This CDR3 spans 11 amino acids. The germline V gene encodes CDR1 SQVTM and CDR2 ANQGSEA. Deletions cut 8 bases from V and 1 base from J, with 6 bases between. CDR3 nucleotide sequence: TGCAGCCTTAGGTCCTACAATGAGCAGTTCTTC. Amino acid sequence: CSLRSYNEQFF.

The chain couples TRBV4-3 to TRBJ1-5, with unresolved D. Trimming cost V 1 base and J 0 bases, with 10 bases left between them. CDR3 length equals 16 residues. The germline gives CDR1 LGHNA, CDR2 YSLEER. CDR3: CASSQGGPGSNQPQHF. The CDR3 DNA reads as TGCGCCAGCAGCCAAGGGGGTCCCGGTAGCAATCAGCCCCAGCATTTT.